This T cell receptor (beta chain) originates from a study of cytomegalovirus exposure and HLA in healthy donors (dated by TCRdb to about 2017). At the level of the whole study: An earlier analysis of approximately 600 of the donors reported more than 250 Gb of sequence data and around 120 million unique TCR beta sequences from about 180 million T cells. An early release that covered about 600 HLA-typed donors contained around 300 gigabases of sequencing data and tens of millions of unique TCR sequences. Of the 300 to 500 genotyped donors, 65% to 90% were placed in the genetic ancestry cluster associated with self-reported Caucasian donors. The study aimed to test whether cataloging public T cell receptors could reveal signatures of past pathogen exposure. Using immunosequencing, the study profiled T cell repertoires from 550 to 750 subjects and related those repertoires to cytomegalovirus serostatus. Besides the first cohort of approximately 670 subjects, a separate validation cohort made up of roughly 120 different subjects was used. High-throughput TCR immunosequencing, statistical association of individual TCRs with disease status, and machine learning were combined to predict cytomegalovirus infection status. To study patterns of TCR occurrence, a later analysis re-analyzed previously published TCR beta repertoires from 550 to 800 donors and added high-resolution HLA genotyping. The later analysis used no new phenotypic data to find candidate immune exposures, relying instead on TCR beta sequences and their occurrence across donors. In an earlier analysis of 550 to 700 of the donors, high-throughput TCR beta sequencing was used to judge whether each TCR beta V gene segment behaved as functional or pseudogenic. Alongside the repertoire data, information on donor age, sex, ethnicity and CMV serostatus was compiled. In a later genetic analysis, genome-wide SNP genotypes for about three fifths of the roughly 670 donors were used, and that subset was treated as a discovery cohort. Every discovery cohort repertoire had been produced on one sequencing platform. HLA typing covered class I and class II loci at four-digit resolution. The number of donors typed differed by locus, with roughly 629-640 for A, B, C, DRB1 and DQB1, roughly 520 for DQA1, 606 for DPA1, and some 440 for DPB1. Four or five DR-DQ haplotypes were handled as single units for association and clustering, since linkage in the cohort was strong. Across 300 to 500 genotyped donors of the cohort, an average of about 250,000 unique TCR beta nucleotide sequences per donor were sequenced, and 15% to 20% of those sequences were non-productive. Broad study findings and their caveats: A later genetic analysis reported fewer N-insertions in productive TCRs among donors in an Asian-associated ancestry cluster than the roughly 700-donor mean. Correlated functional status among segregating V segments might reflect linkage disequilibrium, but an unknown experimental factor could not be ruled out. A later analysis found that HLA-associated TCR beta chains were more clonally expanded and had lower generation probabilities than equally common non-associated chains. Broadly in line with IMGT annotations, most TCR beta V segments showed up in productive rearrangements about 90% or about 30% of the time in an earlier analysis of 450 to 600 of the donors. The classifier was reported to diagnose cytomegalovirus status with high specificity and sensitivity in both the original and validation cohorts. The study gave a list of more than 150 TCR beta chains associated with cytomegalovirus. A few of the identified cytomegalovirus-associated TCR beta chains were confirmed in vitro to be specific for cytomegalovirus antigens. While some public TCRs were present in many individuals, most TCR sequences turned up only very rarely across donors. In this cohort, only TCR beta chains were sequenced, and detectable features were limited by the absence of alpha or paired-chain data. Roughly 15 rarely observed V segments, including chromosome 9 orphons, were excluded from the earlier analysis of about 610 of the donors because counts were too low. A later genetic analysis associated a missense DCLRE1C variant with V-gene and J-gene trimming of TCR beta chains, and an independent cohort replicated the association. A further reported finding was that TCR beta sequences accurately predicted the HLA-A and HLA-B alleles for most subjects in the first cohort. When HLA alleles, especially DR and DQ, strongly co-occurred, TCR associations were difficult to assign to individual alleles. Because some donors lacked HLA typing at each locus, the association tests relied only on the typed subset. Because the 87-base-pair reads could not distinguish some IMGT-functional V segments, including TRBV6-2 and TRBV6-3, those segments were excluded. A cluster of highly shared sequence variants was judged likely to represent a technical artifact of the sequencing pipeline. CMV serostatus was the only immune exposure information available for the cohort. Several of the top co-occurrence clusters appeared to be linked to parvovirus B19, influenza, CMV and Epstein-Barr virus, according to a later analysis. Presence/absence analyses assumed roughly uniform sequencing depth across donors, an assumption that may not hold. At a false discovery rate of 0.05, a later analysis linked about 17,000 TCR beta sequences to specific HLA alleles. A later analysis found that TCR association rates varied across HLA loci, with DRB1 alleles showing the most associated TCRs and HLA-C alleles the fewest. Most CMV-associated TCR beta chains appeared to be HLA-restricted in a later analysis, and the HLA associations seemed to be driven largely by CMV exposure. The authors suggested that the approach could potentially be extended to other disease states and immunological phenotypes.

The cohort consisted of some 730 healthy bone marrow donors. Cohort members were all nominally healthy when sampled, although unrecorded immune exposures were likely present. The donor was CMV seronegative and belonged to the group of 320 or so seronegative cohort members. Each donor provided a peripheral blood sample, and peripheral blood mononuclear cells were used for TCR beta sequencing. The Qiagen DNeasy Blood Extraction Kit was used to extract genomic DNA from the blood cell samples. Library generation was performed with the immunoSEQ multiplex PCR assay. For the multiplex PCR, a mixture combining 60 forward primers for TCR Vbeta segments and 13 reverse primers for TCR Jbeta segments was used. A multiplex PCR assay on genomic DNA amplified the CDR3 region of rearranged TCR beta genes. On the Illumina HiSeq System, the amplified TCR beta libraries were sequenced as 87-base-pair reads. On the study's bioinformatics: In a later analysis, some 80 million unique TCR beta chains were counted across the roughly 610 repertoires, and approximately 9.9 million of these chains were shared by at least two donors. Raw reads were error-corrected and collapsed into unique sequences by a nearest-neighbor algorithm in which closely related sequences were merged to remove PCR and sequencing errors. Alignment of CDR3 sequences to IMGT reference sequences was used to assign V, D and J gene segments. For a sequence to be retained, a match of at least six nucleotides was required to both a V gene segment and a J gene segment. Rearrangements were classified as productive when the CDR3 lacked stop codons and remained in frame with V and J, and all other rearrangements were classified as non-productive. Following IMGT convention, CDR3 was defined as the stretch from the second conserved V-encoded cysteine up to the conserved J-encoded phenylalanine. The earlier analysis of about 610 of the donors excluded sequences that lacked an unambiguous match to a single V gene segment. An earlier analysis of 550 to 650 of the donors classified V segments as functional when productive rearrangements were above 56.7% and as segregating when the standard deviation between donors was above 5%. A statistical classification framework was built to diagnose cytomegalovirus status from the catalog of TCR beta chain sequences. V and J gene assignment, in a later analysis, came from comparing TCR nucleotide sequences with IMGT/GENE-DB human TR gene sequences. The TCRdist pipeline was used in a later analysis to assign CDR3 sequences and most-parsimonious VDJ recombination scenarios. A later analysis defined each TCR beta chain by its CDR3 amino acid sequence plus V-gene family, and excluded reads lacking a unique V-gene family. As a way to deal with suspected cross-contamination and a sequencing artifact, a later analysis dropped approximately 570 nucleotide sequences that were highly shared and had low generation probability. In a later analysis, a clonal expansion index was calculated for each public chain from normalized within-repertoire ranks of inferred template counts. In a later analysis, generation probabilities were computed with a VDJ recombination model fitted to out-of-frame rearrangements, and the resulting probabilities were checked against IGoR. A later analysis scored TCR-TCR, TCR-HLA and TCR-CMV co-occurrence with hypergeometric tests, applying a repertoire-size bias correction to TCR pairs. To estimate false discovery rates, a later analysis permuted the HLA or CMV assignments 20 times. In a later analysis, co-occurring TCRs were grouped using DBSCAN, and TCRdist sequence similarity was added for clustering within HLA-allele-positive subsets. Co-occurrence clustering excluded repertoires with fewer than 30,000 or more than 120,000 public chains, plus five with anomalous nucleotide sharing. The source is immuneACCESS, and TCRdb retained only in-frame sequences with V and J called. Part of the clones is not carried over; for the studies checked, unresolved V genes explain less than half of this, and the remainder is unexplained. For V, J and clone size, that table is used; D and trimming come from the DNA. For this sample there are 90,000 to 150,000 clones; more than 80% appear just once. Jointly, the top ten make up around 2% of the sample.

Notes on this clone: Its cognate antigen has yet to be identified. No base quality values were provided; no much bigger clone lies one nucleotide off.

Its CDR3 holds 14 amino acids, cysteine through phenylalanine. Here the CDR3 DNA is all that survives: 42 bases in frame from base 1. The germline V gene sets CDR1 to WSHSY and CDR2 to SAAADI. Cut back by 3 bases and 0 bases, the V and J ends lie 8 bases apart. Sequences were obtained from PBMCs. This chain is built from TRBV10-2 and TRBJ1-1, with the D segment identity uncertain. The source is a man aged 40-49 years in good health and CMV-seronegative. CDR3 reads: CASSDTKMNTEAFF. The DNA sequence follows: TGCGCCAGCAGTGACACTAAAATGAACACTGAAGCTTTCTTT.